Listed below are T cell receptor beta chains from one sample, sequenced in a study of blood T cell repertoires in COVID-19. TCRdb keeps only in-frame clones here, not all; method: immunoSEQ multiplex PCR. The sample yields around 620,000 clones, 85% to 90% seen once. Sequenced material: peripheral blood. These receptors were obtained from a woman aged 18 to 35 with acute or convalescent COVID-19. Each CDR3 is given with its conserved first and last residue. The order of the fields is J gene, clone size, D gene, V gene, CDR3 DNA, CDR3 protein. The D gene is left open where the match is weak. Expanded clones are given a class, and other clones once, few, many or no size at all.

J: TRBJ2-3
size: NA
D: NA
V: TRBV24-1
DNA: TGTGCCACCAGTGATTCAGGCACAGATACGCAGTATTTT
CDR3: CATSDSGTDTQYF

J: TRBJ2-1
size: NA
D: TRBD2
V: TRBV9
DNA: TGTGCCAGCAGCCCTAGGACTAGCGGGGGGATCCACAATGAGCAGTTCTTC
CDR3: CASSPRTSGGIHNEQFF

J: TRBJ1-6
size: once
D: NA
V: TRBV30
DNA: TGTGCCTGGAGTAGCTTCCATTCACCCCTCCACTTT
CDR3: CAWSSFHSPLHF

J: TRBJ1-1
size: NA
D: TRBD1
V: TRBV5-1
DNA: TGCGCCAGCAGCTCGGACAGGGTAGAGAACACTGAAGCTTTCTTT
CDR3: CASSSDRVENTEAFF

J: TRBJ1-6
size: NA
D: TRBD1
V: TRBV5-1
DNA: TGCGCCAGCAGCTTGGTGGGACAGGGCAATTCACCCCTCCACTTT
CDR3: CASSLVGQGNSPLHF

J: TRBJ2-7
size: NA
D: TRBD1
V: TRBV7-9
DNA: TGTGCCAGCAGCTTAGGAGTCGGGACAGGGAAAGGCGAGCAGTACTTC
CDR3: CASSLGVGTGKGEQYF

J: TRBJ1-5
size: NA
D: NA
V: TRBV6-5
DNA: TGTGCCAGCAGGACTACAGGGAATAGCAATCAGCCCCAGCATTTT
CDR3: CASRTTGNSNQPQHF

J: TRBJ1-1
size: NA
D: TRBD1
V: TRBV2
DNA: TGTGCCAGCAGTGACCCGGGACAGGGGAACACTGAAGCTTTCTTT
CDR3: CASSDPGQGNTEAFF

J: TRBJ2-3
size: NA
D: NA
V: TRBV21-1
DNA: TGTGCCAGCAGCAAAGAGGACAGGGGCCTTATGCTGCTCACAGATACGCAGTATTTT
CDR3: CASSKEDRGLMLLTDTQYF

J: TRBJ2-4
size: NA
D: NA
V: TRBV6-1
DNA: TGTGCCAGCAGTGAAGGGCCGGGAAACATTCAGTACTTC
CDR3: CASSEGPGNIQYF

J: TRBJ1-6
size: NA
D: TRBD1
V: TRBV6-6
DNA: TGTGCCAGCAGTTACGGGGGACAGGACAATTCACCCCTCCACTTT
CDR3: CASSYGGQDNSPLHF

J: TRBJ2-7
size: NA
D: NA
V: TRBV7-9
DNA: TGTGCCAGCAGCTTAGCTGACAGCTCCTACGAGCAGTACTTC
CDR3: CASSLADSSYEQYF

J: TRBJ1-2
size: NA
D: NA
V: TRBV6-1
DNA: TGTGCCAGCAGTGAAGCGAGTCGGGGAGGCTACACCTTC
CDR3: CASSEASRGGYTF

J: TRBJ1-5
size: NA
D: NA
V: TRBV28
DNA: TGTGCCAGCAGTTTATACGGGGGAACTTATAGCAATCAGCCCCAGCATTTT
CDR3: CASSLYGGTYSNQPQHF

J: TRBJ2-7
size: few
D: NA
V: TRBV7-8
DNA: TGTGCCATCGCCCCCGCGGGGTCAACATCCTACGAGCAGTACTTC
CDR3: CAIAPAGSTSYEQYF

J: TRBJ1-1
size: NA
D: TRBD1
V: TRBV24-1
DNA: TGTGCCACCAGTGATGCGGCGACAGGGGCTTTCTTT
CDR3: CATSDAATGAFF

J: TRBJ2-3
size: NA
D: NA
V: TRBV5-8
DNA: TGTGCCAGCAGCACGGAACAGGGTGGCACAGATACGCAGTATTTT
CDR3: CASSTEQGGTDTQYF

J: TRBJ1-5
size: NA
D: NA
V: TRBV7-9
DNA: TGTGCCAGCAGCCACGACAGGATGGCCGCTCAGCCCCAGCATTTT
CDR3: CASSHDRMAAQPQHF

J: TRBJ1-1
size: NA
D: TRBD1
V: TRBV3-1/TRBV3-2
DNA: TGTGCCAGCAGCAAGGGACAGGGTCGGGACGCTTTCTTT
CDR3: CASSKGQGRDAFF

J: TRBJ1-2
size: NA
D: TRBD1
V: TRBV29-1
DNA: TGCAGCGTCAGGACAGGGGAAAACTATGGCTACACCTTC
CDR3: CSVRTGENYGYTF

J: TRBJ2-7
size: NA
D: TRBD2
V: TRBV6-5
DNA: TGTGCCAGCAGTTACGGCGGGGGGCCGGCCTACGAGCAGTACTTC
CDR3: CASSYGGGPAYEQYF

J: TRBJ2-2
size: NA
D: NA
V: TRBV2
DNA: TGTGCCAGCAGTGCGCTAACCACCGGGGAGCTGTTTTTT
CDR3: CASSALTTGELFF

J: TRBJ2-1
size: NA
D: TRBD2
V: TRBV2
DNA: TGTGCCTCCATGGGCGGGGGGATCAATGAGCAGTTCTTC
CDR3: CASMGGGINEQFF

J: TRBJ2-4
size: NA
D: NA
V: TRBV2
DNA: TGTGCCAGCAGGAGACATCTAGCCAAAAACATTCAGTACTTC
CDR3: CASRRHLAKNIQYF

J: TRBJ1-5
size: NA
D: NA
V: TRBV19
DNA: TGTGCCAGTAGTGTGGGGCTAAATCAGCCCCAGCATTTT
CDR3: CASSVGLNQPQHF

J: TRBJ2-1
size: NA
D: TRBD2
V: TRBV2
DNA: TGTGCCCTCAGGCAAGGGACTAAGTTGTTCTTC
CDR3: CALRQGTKLFF

J: TRBJ2-7
size: NA
D: TRBD1
V: TRBV7-8
DNA: TGTGCCAGCGGACGGGATCGGGACAGGGGGGAATGGTTCTACGAGCAGTACTTC
CDR3: CASGRDRDRGEWFYEQYF

J: TRBJ1-2
size: NA
D: TRBD1
V: TRBV6-5
DNA: TGTGCCAGCAGGGGACAGGATAATTGCTACACCTTC
CDR3: CASRGQDNCYTF

J: TRBJ1-1
size: NA
D: TRBD1
V: TRBV19
DNA: TGTGCCAGTAGTATTAATCGACAGGGGAGGGTGAACACTGAAGCTTTCTTT
CDR3: CASSINRQGRVNTEAFF

J: TRBJ1-3
size: NA
D: NA
V: TRBV5-4
DNA: TGTGCCAGCAGCTTGCAGGGCTCTACGAACACCATATATTTT
CDR3: CASSLQGSTNTIYF

J: TRBJ2-3
size: NA
D: TRBD2
V: TRBV6-5
DNA: TGTGCCAGCGTACTACTAGCGGATGGCACAGATACGCAGTATTTT
CDR3: CASVLLADGTDTQYF

J: TRBJ2-7
size: NA
D: NA
V: TRBV21-1
DNA: TGTGCCAGCCCCCCAATTGGCCACGAGCAGTACTTC
CDR3: CASPPIGHEQYF

J: TRBJ2-2
size: NA
D: NA
V: TRBV23-1
DNA: TGCGCCAGAACCCGTCGGCCGAAGACACCGACCATAGAGGGCGGGGAGCTGTTTTTT
CDR3: CARTRRPKTPTIEGGELFF

J: TRBJ2-7
size: NA
D: TRBD1
V: TRBV9
DNA: TGTGCCAGCAGCGTAGGAACAGGGGACTACGAGCAGTACTTC
CDR3: CASSVGTGDYEQYF

J: TRBJ1-4
size: NA
D: TRBD1
V: TRBV19
DNA: TGTGCCAGTAGATCGCGAGGGGACAGGTATAATGAAAAACTGTTTTTT
CDR3: CASRSRGDRYNEKLFF

J: TRBJ1-1
size: NA
D: NA
V: TRBV27
DNA: TGTGCCAGCACCGACGGCACAGCTGAAGCTTTCTTT
CDR3: CASTDGTAEAFF

J: TRBJ2-7
size: NA
D: NA
V: TRBV11-2
DNA: TGTGCCAGCAGCCCCCGGAGGGGGACAGCTAACTCCTACGAGCAGTACTTC
CDR3: CASSPRRGTANSYEQYF

J: TRBJ1-4
size: NA
D: TRBD1
V: TRBV6-5
DNA: TGTGCCAGCAGTTACACGGACAGGGCTGAAAAACTGTTTTTT
CDR3: CASSYTDRAEKLFF

J: TRBJ2-2
size: NA
D: TRBD2
V: TRBV5-1
DNA: TGCGCCAGCAGCCGTAGCGGGGGGAACACCGGGGAGCTGTTTTTT
CDR3: CASSRSGGNTGELFF

J: TRBJ2-5
size: once
D: TRBD2
V: TRBV27
DNA: TGTGCCAGCAGTCCTCGCGGGGGAGGTTTCCAAGAGACCCAGTACTTC
CDR3: CASSPRGGGFQETQYF

J: TRBJ2-7
size: NA
D: TRBD1
V: TRBV4-2
DNA: TGTGCCAGCAGCCAAGCCGACGGGACAGGGGATCAGACCGACTACGAGCAGTACTTC
CDR3: CASSQADGTGDQTDYEQYF